The 12 T cell receptor beta chains reported below all come from one sample, sequenced in a study of T cell changes during pregnancy in multiple sclerosis. This table comes from immunoSEQ multiplex PCR, and its TCRdb copy is limited to in-frame clones, with some not included. Of around 56,000 clones listed, 75% to 90% are singletons. Sample: peripheral blood, taken after pregnancy. These receptors were obtained from a female donor with multiple sclerosis, enrolled in a pregnancy study.

J is TRBJ1-4 and V is TRBV10-3, with D possibly TRBD1 on 5 matching bases. The germline V gene encodes CDR1 ENHRY and CDR2 SYGVKD. The germline V and J ends were trimmed by 10 bases and 10 bases, with 22 bases remaining between them. The CDR3 covers 14 residues. The DNA of the CDR3 is TGTGCCACCGGGGAGGTGGGGCTTGGGGGAAAACTGTTTTTT. Protein product: CATGEVGLGGKLFF.

The chain couples TRBV2 to TRBJ1-1; unclear D gene. The CDR3 is 16 residues long. Germline V CDR1 and CDR2: SNHLY, FYNNEI. The germline V and J ends were trimmed by 1 base and 1 base, with 13 bases remaining between them. The CDR3 sequence is CASSEGEGRSNTEAFF. The DNA for the CDR3 is TGTGCCAGCAGTGAAGGGGAGGGCAGATCGAACACTGAAGCTTTCTTT.

V gene TRBV10-1 combines with J gene TRBJ1-2, with 8 positions matching TRBD1. V shed 2 bases and J 8 bases; nucleotides not matched to a gene: 4. In germline, CDR1 is WNHNN, CDR2 SYGVQD (reference sequence). CDR3 size: 13 residues. The CDR3 nucleotides read TGCGCCAGCAGTGAGCGGGCAGGGGGCGGCTACACCTTC. The encoded protein is CASSERAGGGYTF.

The V and J genes are TRBV7-9 and TRBJ1-2; a weak D match, TRBD1 (5 bases). V was cut by 1 base and J by 7 bases, with 10 bases left in between. The CDR3 is 13 residues long. In germline, CDR1 is SEHNR, CDR2 FQNEAQ (reference sequence). Written as DNA, the CDR3 is TGTGCCAGCAGCTTAGTCCAGGGTGGTGGCTACACCTTC. Amino acid sequence: CASSLVQGGGYTF. Full variable domain (missing parts from reference TRBV7-9 and TRBJ1-2): DTGVSQNPRHKITKRGQNVTFRCDPISEHNRLYWYRQTLGQGPEFLTYFQNEAQLEKSRLLSDRFSAERPKGSFSTLEIQRTEQGDSAMYLCASSLVQGGGYTFGSGTRLTVV.

This clone was picked up a small number of times. The chain has TRBV7-2 and TRBJ2-7, with D unclear. The CDR3 runs 14 residues. The germline CDR1 and CDR2 sequences are SGHTA and FQGNSA. The V end was cut by 1 base, the J end by 2 bases, with 9 bases between. In DNA, the CDR3 is TGTGCCAGCAGCTTAGGGCACGGAGCCTACGAGCAGTACTTC. Amino acids: CASSLGHGAYEQYF. The full variable domain, in which reference TRBV7-2 and TRBJ2-7 provide the parts outside the CDR3, is GAGVSQSPSNKVTEKGKDVELRCDPISGHTALYWYRQSLGQGLEFLIYFQGNSAPDKSGLPSDRFSAERTGGSVSTLTIQRTQQEDSAVYLCASSLGHGAYEQYFGPGTRLTVT.

The chain combines TRBV5-5 with TRBJ2-2; 11 bases are shared with TRBD1. Trimming cost V 5 bases and J 6 bases; bases outside gene matches: 9. CDR1 is SGHKS and CDR2 is YYEKEE in the germline V gene (reference sequence). This CDR3 spans 16 amino acids. CDR3 in DNA: TGTGCCAGCAGTCGCTGGACAGGGGGCGCTCCCGGGGAGCTGTTTTTT. It specifies CASSRWTGGAPGELFF.

This clone was seen once. This rearrangement joins TRBV29-1 to TRBJ1-2; D gene uncertain. V gave up 4 bases and J gave up 4 bases, with 4 bases separating them. This CDR3 region has 10 residues. Germline V gene data show CDR1 as SQVTM and CDR2 as ANQGSEA. This chain's CDR3 is CSVGAYGYTF. The CDR3 coding sequence is TGCAGCGTTGGGGCCTATGGCTACACCTTC.

This chain joins TRBV28 and TRBJ2-2; D possibly corresponds to TRBD2 (6 bases). This CDR3 spans 16 amino acids. CDR1 is MDHEN, CDR2 SYDVKM, per germline. V was pared by 2 bases and J by 6 bases, with 16 bases between. The CDR3 coding sequence is TGTGCCAGCAGTTTACTCGCTCGGGGGAATTCCGGGGAGCTGTTTTTT. It codes for CASSLLARGNSGELFF.

This rearrangement joins TRBV4-1 to TRBJ1-5; D not certain. The CDR3 consists of 15 residues. Germline V gene data show CDR1 as MGHRA and CDR2 as YSYEKL. Trimming removed 2 bases at V and 6 bases at J, with 14 bases between. The CDR3: CASSQSPTFVQPQHF. The CDR3 DNA sequence: TGCGCCAGCAGCCAAAGCCCGACTTTCGTTCAGCCCCAGCATTTT.

V and J are TRBV6-4 and TRBJ2-5; a weak D match, TRBD2 (5 bases). Trimming shortened V by 6 bases and J by 5 bases, and 13 bases separated the two germline ends. The CDR3 extends over 13 amino acids. The germline gives CDR1 MRHNA, CDR2 SNTAGT. In nucleotides, the CDR3 is TGTGCCAGCAGGACCAGGACTGGGGAGACCCAGTACTTC. Translating it yields CASRTRTGETQYF.

The rearrangement uses TRBV5-1 and TRBJ1-1; possible D gene TRBD1, 6 bases. The CDR3 has 14 amino acids. From germline, CDR1 is SGHRS and CDR2 YFSETQ. V was shortened by 5 bases and J by 4 bases, with 15 bases between the two germline ends. The CDR3 is CASRVRGGTTEAFF. For the CDR3, the DNA is TGCGCCAGCAGAGTCCGCGGGGGCACCACTGAAGCTTTCTTT. Looking up the rest from reference TRBV5-1 and TRBJ1-1 gives the full variable domain: KAGVTQTPRYLIKTRGQQVTLSCSPISGHRSVSWYQQTPGQGLQFLFEYFSETQRNKGNFPGRFSGRQFSNSRSEMNVSTLELGDSALYLCASRVRGGTTEAFFGQGTRLTVV.

The V and J genes are TRBV13 and TRBJ2-3, with 12 nucleotides matching TRBD1. The germline V gene has CDR1 PRHDT and CDR2 FYEKMQ (reference sequence). The V and J ends lost 3 bases and 5 bases, in that order; junction bases with no gene match: 15. The CDR3 totals 19 residues. For the CDR3, the DNA is TGTGCCAGCAGCTTCTTACCCAACTCCGGGACAGGGGGCAAAGATACGCAGTATTTT. This translates into CASSFLPNSGTGGKDTQYF.